The 23 T cell receptor beta chains listed next were all sequenced from one sample in a study of identifying expanded T cells in peripheral blood. Data came from immunoSEQ multiplex PCR; TCRdb stores just in-frame clones and leaves some out. The sample has approximately 110,000 clones; 85% to 90% are singletons. The sequencing input was blood. The origin of the receptors is a person aged 18 to 75 in good health.

This clone was counted between two and nine times. The chain uses TRBV6-5 and TRBJ1-2; D might be TRBD1 (5 bases). The CDR3 sequence is 13 residues long. CDR1 is MNHEY, CDR2 SVGAGI, per germline. V was trimmed by 6 bases and J by 4 bases, leaving 12 bases between them. CDR3 loop: CASRKGRSYGYTF. Here the CDR3 DNA reads TGTGCCAGCAGGAAGGGACGGAGCTATGGCTACACCTTC.

This clone occurred a few times. The chain employs TRBV27 and TRBJ1-6; 7 bases are shared with TRBD1. With 10 bases clipped from V and 8 bases from J, the junction kept 11 bases outside the gene matches. The CDR3 contains 14 residues. Germline-derived CDR1 and CDR2 are MNHEY and SMNVEV (reference sequence). The CDR3 sequence: CANLPGQSHSPLHF. The CDR3 DNA is TGTGCCAACCTACCGGGACAGTCGCATTCACCCCTCCACTTT.

V usage is TRBV28 and J usage is TRBJ2-2, with D perhaps matching TRBD2 (6 bases). Germline-derived CDR1 and CDR2 are MDHEN and SYDVKM. The CDR3 length is 13 residues. Trimming left V 10 bases short and J 5 bases short, with 14 bases between. The CDR3 sequence is CATSVGTTGELFF. The CDR3 nucleotides read TGTGCCACCTCCGTAGGGACTACCGGGGAGCTGTTTTTT.

The chain couples TRBV4-3 to TRBJ1-2; 7 bases are a match to TRBD1. Germline V CDR1 and CDR2: LGHNA, YSLEER. The V and J ends lost 8 bases and 2 bases, in that order; junction bases with no gene match: 11. The CDR3 sequence is 15 residues long. The CDR3 reads CASRQGLLLNYGYTF. DNA of the CDR3: TGCGCCAGCCGACAGGGCCTACTCTTGAACTATGGCTACACCTTC.

The sample holds a few counts of this clone. The chain combines TRBV7-8 with TRBJ1-5; the D gene is possibly TRBD1 (6 bases). The CDR3 runs 14 residues. V was shortened by 5 bases and J by 6 bases, with 14 bases between the two germline ends. Germline values: CDR1 SGHVS, CDR2 FQNEAQ. The CDR3 coding sequence is TGTGCCAGCAGCCCCGCGAGGGGGTTTCAGCCCCAGCATTTT. Residues: CASSPARGFQPQHF.

The rearrangement uses TRBV11-2 and TRBJ2-6; no clear D gene. CDR3 size: 16 residues. Germline CDR1 and CDR2: SGHAT and FQNNGV. Trimming left V 1 base short and J 2 bases short, with 9 bases between. The CDR3 nucleotides read TGTGCCAGCAGCTTAGGCGGCAACCCTGGGGCCAACGTCCTGACTTTC. This translates into CASSLGGNPGANVLTF. The variable domain in full, with the rest retrieved from reference TRBV11-2 and TRBJ2-6, is EAGVAQSPRYKIIEKRQSVAFWCNPISGHATLYWYQQILGQGPKLLIQFQNNGVVDDSQLPKDRFSAERLKGVDSTLKIQPAKLEDSAVYLCASSLGGNPGANVLTFGAGSRLTVL.

Turning to this clone: It is unclear where the CDR3 begins or ends on the DNA, so no DNA is shown, and the CDR3 is as TCRdb lists it. The chain employs TRBV7-9 and TRBJ2-1. The CDR3 spans 14 amino acids, including both terminal residues. Germline loops: CDR1 SEHNR, CDR2 FQNEAQ (reference sequence). The CDR3 reads CASSPFGPGNEQFF.

The chain carries TRBV29-1 and TRBJ1-1, with D maybe TRBD1 (5 bases). CDR3 size: 13 residues. V was cut by 3 bases and J by 1 base, with 9 bases left in between. Germline CDR1 SQVTM, CDR2 ANQGSEA. CDR3 in amino acids: CSVEGLGNTEAFF. The CDR3 nucleotides read TGCAGCGTTGAGGGACTGGGGAACACTGAAGCTTTCTTT.

The chain couples TRBV5-1 to TRBJ1-4; perhaps TRBD1 as D (5 bases). This CDR3 has 14 residues. The germline gives CDR1 SGHRS, CDR2 YFSETQ. Trimming removed 3 bases from V and 8 bases from J, with 14 bases in between. CDR3 sequence: CASSSQGLGEKLFF. The CDR3 DNA sequence: TGCGCCAGCAGCTCGCAGGGTTTGGGGGAAAAACTGTTTTTT.

This clone was picked up one time. The genes are TRBV19 and TRBJ2-3, with D perhaps matching TRBD1 (5 bases). V lost 5 bases and J lost 0, with 9 bases in between. There are 14 residues in the CDR3. Looked up from germline, CDR1 is LNHDA and CDR2 is SQIVND (reference sequence). The CDR3 DNA reads TGTGCCAGTAGTGCACAGGTTAGCACAGATACGCAGTATTTT. Protein: CASSAQVSTDTQYF.

This chain connects TRBV4-2 to TRBJ1-5; D gene unclear. The V end was cut by 1 base, the J end by 3 bases, with 10 bases between. The CDR3 runs 15 residues. Germline V lookup: CDR1 LGHNA, CDR2 YNFKEQ. This CDR3 is CASSQVDRYNQPQHF. The CDR3 region has the DNA TGTGCCAGCAGCCAAGTCGACCGATACAATCAGCCCCAGCATTTT.

The CDR3 DNA is TGTGCCAGCACAAGAGCCACCGGGGAGCTGTTTTTT. This codes for CASTRATGELFF. V is TRBV18 and J is TRBJ2-2; D is undetermined. V lost 8 bases, J lost 4 bases, and 8 bases lay in between. This CDR3 has 12 residues. Germline values: CDR1 KGHSH, CDR2 LQKENI.

The genes are TRBV6-5 and TRBJ1-2; D call uncertain. Deletions cut 2 bases from V and 7 bases from J, with 8 bases between. Germline V gives CDR1 MNHEY, CDR2 SVGAGI. The CDR3 length is 12 residues. CDR3: CASSYGSSGYTF. The CDR3 DNA is TGTGCCAGCAGTTACGGGAGCTCTGGCTACACCTTC.

The DNA for the CDR3 is TGTGCCAGCAAAGGTCCTAATGAAAAACTGTTTTTT. Protein: CASKGPNEKLFF. The chain is built from TRBV6-5 and TRBJ1-4, with unresolved D. V was clipped by 7 bases and J by 3 bases, with 6 bases between them. The V gene's germline CDR1 is MNHEY and CDR2 SVGAGI. The CDR3 extends over 12 amino acids.

The genes are TRBV4-2 and TRBJ1-2; 7 bases are a match to TRBD1. The germline V gene encodes CDR1 LGHNA and CDR2 YNFKEQ. CDR3 length: 17 residues. Trimming took 0 bases from V and 4 from J; bases not matched to a gene: 11. In nucleotides, the CDR3 is TGTGCCAGCAGCCAAGACCCGACCGCAGGGGGGTCCTATGGCTACACCTTC. Translation: CASSQDPTAGGSYGYTF.

This chain uses TRBV4-3 with TRBJ2-1; 9 bases are a match to TRBD2. Germline-derived CDR1 and CDR2 are LGHNA and YSLEER. V lost 0 bases to trimming and J lost 3 bases; unmatched junction nucleotides: 12. CDR3 length: 19 amino acids. The CDR3 DNA sequence: TGCGCCAGCAGCCAAGATCCTATAGCGGGAGCTTACAACTACAATGAGCAGTTCTTC. It codes for CASSQDPIAGAYNYNEQFF.

The chain links TRBV12-5 to TRBJ1-1; D ambiguous. CDR3 length: 15 residues. Trimming left V 1 base short and J 1 base short, with 10 bases between. Germline V CDR1 and CDR2: LGHNT, FRNRAP. CDR3 protein: CASGLALTGNTEAFF. For the CDR3, the DNA is TGTGCTAGTGGTTTGGCCCTCACGGGGAACACTGAAGCTTTCTTT.

V usage is TRBV29-1 and J usage is TRBJ2-1, with 11 bases identical to TRBD2. The CDR3 is 15 residues long. CDR1 and CDR2 (germline): SQVTM, ANQGSEA. Trimming cost V 6 bases and J 4 bases; bases outside gene matches: 8. This CDR3 is CSVDPGLAVYNEQFF. Here the CDR3 DNA reads TGCAGCGTGGATCCGGGACTAGCGGTTTACAATGAGCAGTTCTTC.

The J gene is TRBJ2-7, the V gene TRBV6-5; either TRBD1 or TRBD2 may supply D (5 bases each). Germline V CDR1 and CDR2: MNHEY, SVGAGI. V dropped 2 bases and J dropped 6 bases, with 14 bases sitting between them. The CDR3 consists of 14 residues. The CDR3 sequence: CASSYGGGIREQYF. Here the CDR3 DNA reads TGTGCCAGCAGTTACGGGGGTGGTATACGCGAGCAGTACTTC.

The rearrangement joins TRBV9 to TRBJ2-1; 8 nucleotides match TRBD2. After removal of 0 bases from V and 10 bases from J, the junction contained 12 bases not matched to a gene. Per the germline V gene, CDR1 is SGDLS and CDR2 is YYNGEE. The CDR3 is made up of 16 amino acids. CDR3 in amino acids: CASSVDWDGGAREQFF. CDR3 sequence (DNA): TGTGCCAGCAGCGTAGATTGGGACGGGGGGGCCAGGGAGCAGTTCTTC.

The chain uses TRBV18 and TRBJ2-5, with D uncertain. This CDR3 is built from 12 residues. The V gene lost 2 bases and the J gene lost 5 bases, with 6 bases spanning the gap. Germline loops: CDR1 KGHSH, CDR2 LQKENI. This chain's CDR3 is CASSPGLETQYF. In DNA form, the CDR3 reads TGTGCCAGCTCACCAGGTTTGGAGACCCAGTACTTC.

The chain joins TRBV5-1 to TRBJ2-7, with D uncertain. Deletions cut 4 bases from V and 3 bases from J, with 17 bases between. CDR1 and CDR2 (germline): SGHRS, YFSETQ. CDR3 length equals 15 residues. The CDR3 region has the DNA TGCGCCAGCAGCCACGCGTTGGGGTCCCTCTACGAGCAGTACTTC. This encodes CASSHALGSLYEQYF.

CDR3 nucleotides: TGTGCCAGCAGTCAAGACTACCAAGAGACCCAGTACTTC. Amino acids: CASSQDYQETQYF. The chain carries TRBV2 and TRBJ2-5; D not certain. The V gene lost 5 bases and the J gene lost 0 bases, with 7 bases spanning the gap. From germline, CDR1 is SNHLY and CDR2 FYNNEI. This CDR3 comprises 13 residues.